The 13 T cell receptor beta chains given below trace back to one sample, sequenced in a study of T cell responses to AZD1222 COVID-19 vaccine. Using immunoSEQ multiplex PCR, the repertoire was profiled, and TCRdb retains in-frame clones only, with some absent. The sample lists 99,000 or so clones; around nine tenths were seen once. Sequences were derived from peripheral blood, sampled 28 days after the second dose of the MenACWY control vaccine. The origin of the receptors is an adult who received the MenACWY meningococcal vaccine as a control.

This chain links TRBV27 with TRBJ1-4, with D maybe TRBD1 (6 bases). Germline CDR1 MNHEY, CDR2 SMNVEV (reference sequence). CDR3 size: 14 residues. V was trimmed by 5 bases and J by 8 bases, leaving 15 bases between them. This chain's CDR3 is CASSPRQAREKLFF. CDR3 nucleotides: TGTGCCAGCAGTCCTCGACAGGCTAGGGAAAAACTGTTTTTT.

The chain is built from TRBV18 and TRBJ2-2; 13 positions agree with TRBD2. The CDR3 consists of 16 residues. Germline CDR1 is KGHSH and CDR2 is LQKENI. With 6 bases clipped from V and 2 bases from J, the junction kept 3 bases outside the gene matches. CDR3 sequence: CASSRTSGGNTGELFF. The CDR3 DNA reads TGTGCCAGCTCGCGGACTAGCGGGGGAAACACCGGGGAGCTGTTTTTT.

The rearrangement links TRBV2 to TRBJ2-2; D gene uncertain. Germline CDR1 and CDR2: SNHLY and FYNNEI. The CDR3 is 12 amino acids. V was clipped by 5 bases and J by 5 bases, with 6 bases between them. CDR3 nucleotide sequence: TGTGCCAGCAGTCCATATACCGGGGAGCTGTTTTTT. Protein product: CASSPYTGELFF.

This clone was found once. The chain has TRBV7-2 and TRBJ2-4; 9 nucleotides line up with TRBD1. Germline V gene sequence: CDR1 SGHTA, CDR2 FQGNSA. The CDR3 spans 15 residues. Unmatched junction bases numbered 7, after V lost 4 bases and J lost 6 bases. CDR3 sequence (DNA): TGTGCCAGCAGCTCACCGACAGGGGGGGGAAACATTCAGTACTTC. Protein product: CASSSPTGGGNIQYF. The complete variable domain, with remaining parts taken from reference TRBV7-2 and TRBJ2-4, reads GAGVSQSPSNKVTEKGKDVELRCDPISGHTALYWYRQSLGQGLEFLIYFQGNSAPDKSGLPSDRFSAERTGGSVSTLTIQRTQQEDSAVYLCASSSPTGGGNIQYFGAGTRLSVL.

The V and J genes are TRBV12-3 or TRBV12-4 and TRBJ1-2; no clear D gene. This CDR3 contains 12 residues. V lost 5 bases and J 8 bases, leaving 12 bases between the germline ends. CDR3 amino acids: CASSLPSRGYTF. The CDR3 DNA reads TGTGCCAGCAGTCTACCATCTCGGGGCTACACCTTC.

V is TRBV7-3 and J is TRBJ1-1; D is uncertain. In germline, CDR1 is SGHTA, CDR2 FQGTGA. V was clipped by 2 bases and J by 7 bases, with 14 bases between them. There are 14 residues in the CDR3. The CDR3 DNA follows: TGTGCCAGCAGCTTAGAACCGGGTACCCATGAAGCTTTCTTT. Encoded protein: CASSLEPGTHEAFF.

The V call is TRBV7-9, the J call TRBJ1-2, with 7 nucleotides matching TRBD1. After removal of 0 bases from V and 2 bases from J, the junction contained 6 bases not matched to a gene. CDR1 is SEHNR and CDR2 is FQNEAQ in the germline V gene (reference sequence). This CDR3 is 16 amino acids long. This CDR3 is CASSLAGTAKNYGYTF. Written as DNA, the CDR3 is TGTGCCAGCAGCTTAGCAGGGACAGCCAAGAACTATGGCTACACCTTC.

Only a few counts were recorded for this clone. This chain uses TRBV5-1 with TRBJ2-3; D gene ambiguous. CDR3 length equals 15 residues. The V end lost 2 bases, the J end lost 6 bases, and 16 bases lay between the germline ends. Germline assignment: CDR1 SGHRS and CDR2 YFSETQ. This CDR3 is CASSLTVLSRDTQYF. The CDR3, as DNA: TGCGCCAGCAGCTTAACTGTCCTTTCGCGTGATACGCAGTATTTT.

The J gene is TRBJ1-5, the V gene TRBV10-3; a weak D match, TRBD1 (5 bases). V was pared by 4 bases and J by 5 bases, with 9 bases between. The CDR3 length is 13 residues. CDR1 ENHRY and CDR2 SYGVKD come from the germline V gene. In DNA, the CDR3 is TGTGCCATCAGTGCGGGGGGAGATCAGCCCCAGCATTTT. It is translated as CAISAGGDQPQHF.

The V gene is TRBV2, the J gene TRBJ2-7; 10 bases agree with TRBD1. Germline V gene sequence: CDR1 SNHLY, CDR2 FYNNEI. The CDR3 is made up of 16 amino acids. V shed 6 bases and J 3 bases; nucleotides not matched to a gene: 11. The chain's CDR3 is CASSLGGDRGNYEQYF. DNA for the CDR3: TGTGCCAGCAGCCTCGGGGGGGACAGGGGTAACTACGAGCAGTACTTC.

This chain connects TRBV11-2 to TRBJ1-2, with D maybe TRBD1 (6 bases). The CDR3 is 14 residues long. CDR1 is SGHAT, CDR2 FQNNGV, per germline. The V gene lost 0 bases and the J gene lost 6 bases, with 11 bases spanning the gap. The CDR3 loop reads CASSLDRGQNGYTF. The CDR3 DNA reads as TGTGCCAGCAGCTTAGACCGGGGGCAAAATGGCTACACCTTC.

The chain joins TRBV12-3 or TRBV12-4 to TRBJ2-1; possibly TRBD2 for D (6 bases). The CDR3 runs to 13 residues. The V end was cut by 1 base, the J end by 10 bases, with 11 bases between. This chain's CDR3 is CASSLVAGREQFF. Written as DNA, the CDR3 is TGTGCCAGCAGTTTAGTCGCAGGGAGGGAGCAGTTCTTC.

The chain couples TRBV6-5 to TRBJ1-2; 7 bases match TRBD1. V dropped 5 bases and J dropped 8; count of bases not matched to a gene: 14. This CDR3 is built from 15 residues. Germline V CDR1 and CDR2: MNHEY, SVGAGI. CDR3 coding DNA: TGTGCCAGCAGTAAAAAGAAACAGGGGATTAGGGGCTACACCTTC. Translated: CASSKKKQGIRGYTF.